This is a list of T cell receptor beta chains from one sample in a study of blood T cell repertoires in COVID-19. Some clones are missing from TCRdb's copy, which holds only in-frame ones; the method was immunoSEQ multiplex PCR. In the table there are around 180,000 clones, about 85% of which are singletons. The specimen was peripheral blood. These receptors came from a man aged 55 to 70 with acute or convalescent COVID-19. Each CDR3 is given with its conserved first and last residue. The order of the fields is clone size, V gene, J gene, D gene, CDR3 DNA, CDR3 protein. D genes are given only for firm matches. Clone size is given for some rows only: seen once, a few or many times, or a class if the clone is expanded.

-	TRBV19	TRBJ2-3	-	TGTGCCAGTAGTATGTTACGGGGCACAGATACGCAGTATTTT	CASSMLRGTDTQYF
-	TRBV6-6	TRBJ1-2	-	TGTGCCAGCAGTTACTCGAGAGTAAACTATGGCTACACCTTC	CASSYSRVNYGYTF
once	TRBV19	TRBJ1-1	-	TGTGCCAGTAGTATAGATAGGACACGGCGAAATTTCTTT	CASSIDRTRRNFF
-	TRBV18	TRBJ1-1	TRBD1	TGTGCCAGCTCACCACGGTCGGCAGGGGGCTTGGAGGCTTTCTTT	CASSPRSAGGLEAFF
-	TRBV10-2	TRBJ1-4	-	TGCGCCAGCAGTGACCGGGACAAGATTGAAAAACTGTTTTTT	CASSDRDKIEKLFF
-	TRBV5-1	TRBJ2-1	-	TGCGCCAGCAGCCCGGCAGGGGGGAGCTCCTACAATGAGCAGTTCTTC	CASSPAGGSSYNEQFF
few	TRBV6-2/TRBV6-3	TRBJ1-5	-	TGTGCCAGCAGTAGCGGACAGTATAGCAATCAGCCCCAGCATTTT	CASSSGQYSNQPQHF
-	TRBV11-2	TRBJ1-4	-	TGTGCCAGCAGCTTAGAGATGAGGGCCAATGAAAAACTGTTTTTT	CASSLEMRANEKLFF
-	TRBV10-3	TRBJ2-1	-	TGTGCCATCGGGAGCTCTCAGGCGGGAGAGCAGTTCTTC	CAIGSSQAGEQFF
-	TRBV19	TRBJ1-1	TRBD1	TGTGCCAGTAGTGTCGGGACAGGGGGCACTGAAGCTTTCTTT	CASSVGTGGTEAFF
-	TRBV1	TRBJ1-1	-	TGCACCAGCAGCCAGCTGCGGGGGAACACTGAAGCTTTCTTT	CTSSQLRGNTEAFF
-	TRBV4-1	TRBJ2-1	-	TGCGCCAGCAGCCTTTCAGGCGGGGGCGCAGGCAATGAGCAGTTCTTC	CASSLSGGGAGNEQFF
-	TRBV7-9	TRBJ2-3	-	TGTGCCAGCAGCTTAGTGCAGGGTAGCACAGATACGCAGTATTTT	CASSLVQGSTDTQYF
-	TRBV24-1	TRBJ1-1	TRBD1	TGTGCCACCAGTGAAAGGGACAGGGGTGAGCCTGAAGCTTTCTTT	CATSERDRGEPEAFF
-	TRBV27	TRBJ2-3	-	TGTGCCAGCAGTTTGCTTGGGTCGGGAGATACGCAGTATTTT	CASSLLGSGDTQYF
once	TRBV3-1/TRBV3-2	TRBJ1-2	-	TGTGCCAGCAGCCAAGATGGAGCACCCTCGGGAGGCTACACCTTC	CASSQDGAPSGGYTF
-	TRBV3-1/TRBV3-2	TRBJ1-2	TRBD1	TGTGCCAGCAGCCAGTGGACAGGGAACTATGGCTACACCTTC	CASSQWTGNYGYTF
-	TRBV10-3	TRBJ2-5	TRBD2	TGTGCCATCAGTGAGTTGCCCCCGGGGGGGCGCGGAGAGACCCAGTACTTC	CAISELPPGGRGETQYF
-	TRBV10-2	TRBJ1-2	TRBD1	TGCGCCAGCAGCAGGGGGTACTATGGCTACACCTTC	CASSRGYYGYTF
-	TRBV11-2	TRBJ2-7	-	TGTGCCTGCTGCTTAAGAGTGGCGACTGGCTACGAGCAGTACTTC	CACCLRVATGYEQYF
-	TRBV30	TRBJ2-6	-	TGTGCCTGTTTAGTTGGGGCCAACGTCCTGACTTTC	CACLVGANVLTF
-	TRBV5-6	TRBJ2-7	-	TGTGCCAGCAGCTTGGGGGGCACGAAGGCCTCCTACGAGCAGTACTTC	CASSLGGTKASYEQYF
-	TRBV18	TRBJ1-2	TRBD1	TGTGCCAGCTCCCTAGACAGGGCTTCCACCTCTAACTATGGCTACACCTTC	CASSLDRASTSNYGYTF
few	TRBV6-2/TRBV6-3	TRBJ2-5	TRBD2	TGTGCCAGCAGTTACTCTGGACTAGCGCCGCAAGAGACCCAGTACTTC	CASSYSGLAPQETQYF
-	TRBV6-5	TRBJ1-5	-	TGTGCCAGCAGTTCGAGGGGGTTGAGCAATCAGCCCCAGCATTTT	CASSSRGLSNQPQHF
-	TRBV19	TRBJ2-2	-	TGTGCCAGTAGTATAGGGGGGCTCGGCGGGGAGCTGTTTTTT	CASSIGGLGGELFF
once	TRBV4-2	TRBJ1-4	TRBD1	TGTGCCAGCAGCCAAGAGGGACAGGGTCTGGGAGAAAAACTGTTTTTT	CASSQEGQGLGEKLFF
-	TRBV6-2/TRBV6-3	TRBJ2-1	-	TGTGCCAGCAGTTACGGCAGGGGGGCTGAGCAGTTCTTC	CASSYGRGAEQFF
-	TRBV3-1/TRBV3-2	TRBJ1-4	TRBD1	TGTGCCAGCAGCCAAGACCAGGGACAGTCGAATGAAAAACTGTTTTTT	CASSQDQGQSNEKLFF
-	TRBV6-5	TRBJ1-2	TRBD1	TGTGCCAGCGTAGGACAGGGCTTCTATGGCTACACCTTC	CASVGQGFYGYTF
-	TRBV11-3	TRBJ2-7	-	TGTGCCAGCAGCCAATTAGCGTCCGGCTACGAGCAGTACTTC	CASSQLASGYEQYF
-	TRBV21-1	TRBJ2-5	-	TGTGCCAGCATCCGGGGAGAGACCCAGTACTTC	CASIRGETQYF
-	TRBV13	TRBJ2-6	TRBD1	TGTGCCAGCAGCTTAGGGACAGGGGGTTTTGGGGCCAACGTCCTGACTTTC	CASSLGTGGFGANVLTF